These 28 T cell receptor beta chains were sequenced from one sample in a study of Graves' ophthalmopathy and Graves' hyperthyroidism. As the template, RNA transcripts were used to amplify TCR beta CDR3 regions. Investigators did first-round RT-PCR with HTBI primers, then second-round multiplex PCR. TCRdb analysed the multiplex PCR reads with MiXCR anew, one entry per CDR3 protein. The repertoire holds over a million distinct CDR3 sequences, with 35% to 40% as singletons. Material: peripheral blood or thyroid tissue (not recorded which). These receptors originate from an adult man with Graves' hyperthyroidism.

The V and J genes are TRBV7-8 and TRBJ1-2, with D possibly matching TRBD1 (6 bases). Trimming removed 6 bases from V and 2 bases from J, with 13 bases in between. CDR3 length: 14 residues. The V gene's germline CDR1 is SGHVS and CDR2 FQNEAQ. The CDR3 DNA sequence: TGTGCCAGCAGGCTTCGGGACAAGAACTATGGCTACACCTTC. Its protein product is CASRLRDKNYGYTF.

This clonotype was counted a single time. The chain is built from TRBV7-9 and TRBJ2-5; a weak D match, TRBD2 (6 bases). This CDR3 is 16 amino acids long. Germline lookup yields CDR1 SEHNR and CDR2 FQNEAQ (reference sequence). Trimming cost V 0 bases and J 5 bases, with 16 bases left between them. The CDR3 loop reads CASSLASRGSRETQYF. DNA of the CDR3: TGTGCCAGCAGCTTAGCTAGCCGGGGGTCAAGGGAGACCCAGTACTTC.

This clonotype was found many times. This chain links TRBV10-3 with TRBJ1-2, with D unresolved. The CDR3 loop spans 16 amino acids. Germline-derived CDR1 and CDR2 are ENHRY and SYGVKD. Trimming took off 0 bases at V and 0 bases at J, with 11 bases between the two ends. In DNA, the CDR3 is TGTGCCATCAGTGAGTCTGTCACAGCCACTAACTATGGCTACACCTTC. Its protein is CAISESVTATNYGYTF.

This clonotype was seen a few times. The CDR3 region is CASRGDREDYEQYF. The CDR3 bases are TGTGCCAGCAGGGGTGACAGGGAAGACTACGAGCAGTACTTC. The gene calls are TRBV2 and TRBJ2-7, with TRBD1 matching 7 bases. V shed 6 bases, J shed 3 bases, and the junction held 8 bases outside the gene matches. There are 14 residues in the CDR3. Germline lookup yields CDR1 SNHLY and CDR2 FYNNEI.

The chain uses TRBV19 and TRBJ1-5; 7 positions agree with TRBD1. This CDR3 contains 16 residues. Unmatched junction bases numbered 10, after V lost 4 bases and J lost 4 bases. Germline V CDR1 and CDR2: LNHDA, SQIVND (reference sequence). CDR3: CASSTRETGTNQPQHF. The CDR3 region has the DNA TGTGCCAGTAGTACGAGGGAGACAGGGACGAATCAGCCCCAGCATTTT.

The chain joins TRBV10-3 to TRBJ1-2; 9 bases are a match to TRBD1. CDR1 and CDR2 (germline): ENHRY, SYGVKD. Trimming removed 8 bases from V and 6 bases from J; junction bases left unmatched: 7. This CDR3 spans 13 amino acids. The DNA of the CDR3 is TGTGCCATCGGTAGGACAGGGGAAGATGGCTACACCTTC. Its protein product is CAIGRTGEDGYTF.

The sample holds many counts of this clonotype. CDR3: CSAMTGSDEKLFF. The CDR3 DNA reads as TGCAGTGCTATGACAGGGTCGGATGAAAAACTGTTTTTT. The chain employs TRBV20-1 and TRBJ1-4; TRBD1 matches 7 bases. With 4 bases clipped from V and 6 bases from J, the junction kept 5 bases outside the gene matches. The CDR3 is 13 residues long. CDR1 is DFQATT, CDR2 SNEGSKA, per germline (reference sequence).

This clonotype showed up many times. The chain is built from TRBV2 and TRBJ2-5; 7 positions agree with TRBD1. The CDR3 extends over 13 amino acids. V trimming: 7 bases; J trimming: 2 bases; junction bases outside the gene matches: 4. CDR1 and CDR2 (germline): SNHLY, FYNNEI. CDR3 residues: CASIQGLQETQYF. For the CDR3, the DNA is TGTGCCAGCATACAGGGGTTGCAAGAGACCCAGTACTTC. The full variable domain, rest sourced from reference TRBV2 and TRBJ2-5, is EPEVTQTPSHQVTQMGQEVILRCVPISNHLYFYWYRQILGQKVEFLVSFYNNEISEKSEIFDDQFSVERPDGSNFTLKIRSTKLEDSAMYFCASIQGLQETQYFGPGTRLLVL.

This chain joins TRBV29-1 and TRBJ1-1; no firm D call. Germline V lookup: CDR1 SQVTM, CDR2 ANQGSEA. V lost 0 bases and J 5 bases, leaving 10 bases between the germline ends. The CDR3 loop spans 13 amino acids. The CDR3 spells CSVEDRGFTEAFF. CDR3 sequence (DNA): TGCAGCGTTGAAGACCGGGGATTTACTGAAGCTTTCTTT.

This clonotype showed up just a few times. The chain combines TRBV5-1 with TRBJ1-1; tentative D call: TRBD1 (6 bases). V was clipped by 0 bases and J by 3 bases, with 24 bases between them. The length of the CDR3 is 19 residues. Germline CDR1 SGHRS, CDR2 YFSETQ. CDR3 region: CASSLDGPAGGRGYTEAFF. As DNA, the CDR3 is TGCGCCAGCAGCTTGGATGGACCGGCGGGGGGGCGCGGGTACACTGAAGCTTTCTTT. Filled out from reference TRBV5-1 and TRBJ1-1, the complete variable domain reads KAGVTQTPRYLIKTRGQQVTLSCSPISGHRSVSWYQQTPGQGLQFLFEYFSETQRNKGNFPGRFSGRQFSNSRSEMNVSTLELGDSALYLCASSLDGPAGGRGYTEAFFGQGTRLTVV.

This clonotype was picked up many times. The V gene is TRBV5-4, the J gene TRBJ1-5, with TRBD1 as a possible D gene (5 bases). The germline V gene encodes CDR1 SGHNT and CDR2 YYREEE (reference sequence). The CDR3 loop spans 15 amino acids. The ends were cut back, 0 bases at V and 4 bases at J, with 11 bases in the middle. CDR3 region: CASSLGGTRNQPQHF. CDR3 DNA: TGTGCCAGCAGCTTGGGGGGGACGAGGAATCAGCCCCAGCATTTT. Complete variable domain (other parts from reference TRBV5-4 and TRBJ1-5): ETGVTQSPTHLIKTRGQQVTLRCSSQSGHNTVSWYQQALGQGPQFIFQYYREEENGRGNFPPRFSGLQFPNYSSELNVNALELDDSALYLCASSLGGTRNQPQHFGDGTRLSIL.

V gene TRBV5-1 combines with J gene TRBJ2-5; D might be TRBD1 or TRBD2, each matching 6 bases. Trimming took off 5 bases at V and 3 bases at J, with 14 bases between the two ends. Germline CDR1 SGHRS, CDR2 YFSETQ. The CDR3 sequence is 14 residues long. In nucleotides, the CDR3 is TGCGCCAGCAGACCTCAGGAGGGGGAAGAGACCCAGTACTTC. Translating it yields CASRPQEGEETQYF.

This clonotype was seen repeatedly, ten times or more. The chain has TRBV9 and TRBJ2-1; no clear D. The germline V gene has CDR1 SGDLS and CDR2 YYNGEE. This CDR3 has 12 residues. Between the trimmed V and J ends, which lost 2 bases and 9 bases, there was a span of 9 bases. CDR3 DNA: TGTGCCAGCAGCGTTACTATGGGTGAGCAGTTCTTC. Encoded protein: CASSVTMGEQFF.

The chain recombines TRBV25-1 with TRBJ2-5, with TRBD2 matching 11 bases. Germline V lookup: CDR1 MGHDK, CDR2 SYGVNS. J was trimmed by 5 bases and V by 4 bases; bases with no gene match: 12. The CDR3 has 17 residues. The CDR3 DNA follows: TGTGCCAGCAGTGCAGACACTAGCGGGAGTTCTAGGGAGACCCAGTACTTC. Translated: CASSADTSGSSRETQYF.

Only a few counts were recorded for this clonotype. The chain links TRBV9 to TRBJ2-7, with 8 bases aligning to TRBD1. There are 15 residues in the CDR3. The germline gives CDR1 SGDLS, CDR2 YYNGEE. Germline trimming cut 1 base from V and 2 bases from J; bases unmatched to any gene: 5. The CDR3 loop is CASSVHGQGTYEQYF. For the CDR3, the DNA is TGTGCCAGCAGCGTACACGGACAGGGAACCTACGAGCAGTACTTC.

This clonotype was observed at least ten times. The V and J genes are TRBV29-1 and TRBJ2-7; weak D call: TRBD1 (5 bases). The CDR3 has 13 residues. The germline CDR1 and CDR2 sequences are SQVTM and ANQGSEA. The V end lost 3 bases, the J end lost 5 bases, and 14 bases lay between the germline ends. CDR3 region: CSVDGQGKDEQYF. CDR3 in DNA: TGCAGCGTTGACGGACAAGGGAAAGACGAGCAGTACTTC.

The genes are TRBV20-1 and TRBJ1-5; TRBD1 aligns across 9 bases. CDR3 length equals 15 residues. Trimming removed 1 base from V and 4 bases from J; junction bases left unmatched: 5. Germline CDR1 is DFQATT and CDR2 is SNEGSKA (reference sequence). CDR3 in amino acids: CSARGSGQGNQPQHF. CDR3 DNA sequence: TGCAGTGCTAGAGGGTCGGGACAGGGTAATCAGCCCCAGCATTTT.

This clonotype has a single count. This chain joins TRBV5-1 and TRBJ1-6; D is undetermined. V was shortened by 0 bases and J by 9 bases, with 10 bases between the two germline ends. CDR1 and CDR2 from the germline V gene are SGHRS and YFSETQ. This CDR3 comprises 14 residues. The CDR3 sequence is CASSLAEVSSPLHF. DNA of the CDR3: TGCGCCAGCAGCTTGGCGGAGGTAAGTTCACCCCTCCACTTT.

The V and J genes are TRBV20-1 and TRBJ1-2; tentatively, D is TRBD1 (5 bases). The CDR3 is 14 amino acids. V was trimmed by 0 bases and J by 8 bases, leaving 16 bases between them. Germline V CDR1 and CDR2: DFQATT, SNEGSKA (reference sequence). CDR3 DNA sequence: TGCAGTGCTAGAGATCCAGGACAAGCGCGGGGCTACACCTTC. Its translation is CSARDPGQARGYTF.

This clonotype was picked up many times. The J gene is TRBJ1-1, the V gene TRBV29-1, with TRBD1 matching 8 bases. Germline V gene lookup returns CDR1 SQVTM and CDR2 ANQGSEA. Trimming removed 3 bases from V and 1 base from J; junction bases left unmatched: 4. The CDR3 runs to 14 residues. CDR3 in DNA: TGCAGCGTTGATACAGGGGGGACGAACACTGAAGCTTTCTTT. This translates into CSVDTGGTNTEAFF.

About this clonotype: One end of the junction is discordant with germline, which a read error may explain. The chain recombines TRBV7-9 with TRBJ1-1; TRBD1 matches 10 bases. This CDR3 region has 16 residues. CDR1 is SEHNR and CDR2 is FQNEAQ in the germline V gene (reference sequence). CDR3 DNA sequence: TGTGCCAGCAGTGCCACAGACAGGGGGCTGAATACTGAAGCTTTCTTT. Amino acids: CASSATDRGLNTEAFF.

This clonotype was detected ten times or more. The chain recombines TRBV15 with TRBJ1-4; D gene unclear. The length of the CDR3 is 16 residues. Trimming stripped 5 bases from V and 0 bases from J, with 13 bases between. Germline lookup yields CDR1 LNHNV and CDR2 YYDKDF (reference sequence). The CDR3, as DNA: TGTGCCACCAGCGGGCCCGGGCATCCAACTAATGAAAAACTGTTTTTT. It codes for CATSGPGHPTNEKLFF.

The chain recombines TRBV10-3 with TRBJ1-1; no definite D call. V was trimmed by 11 bases and J by 0 bases, leaving 13 bases between them. Germline CDR1 reads ENHRY; CDR2 reads SYGVKD. This CDR3 spans 13 amino acids. The CDR3 region has the DNA TGTGCCGTGGCGGACGGCATGAACACTGAAGCTTTCTTT. Translating gives CAVADGMNTEAFF.

To note about this clonotype: A read error may account for a junction end that differs from germline. The chain has TRBV4-3 and TRBJ1-1; TRBD1 might be the D (6 bases). The CDR3 is 13 amino acids. Germline CDR1 and CDR2: LGHNA and YSLEER. Here the CDR3 reads CASSQRGTTEASF. Here the CDR3 DNA reads TGCGCCAGCAGCCAGAGGGGGACCACTGAAGCTTCCTTT.

The chain joins TRBV7-8 to TRBJ1-6; the D is unclear. The V end lost 5 bases, the J end lost 3 bases, and 11 bases lay between the germline ends. Germline loops: CDR1 SGHVS, CDR2 FQNEAQ. This CDR3 has 15 residues. CDR3 bases: TGTGCCAGCAGCGTAGGACGGGGCTATAATTCACCCCTCCACTTT. Protein product: CASSVGRGYNSPLHF. Based on the CDR3 plus reference TRBV7-8 and TRBJ1-6, the full variable domain is GAGVSQSPRYKVAKRGQDVALRCDPISGHVSLFWYQQALGQGPEFLTYFQNEAQLDKSGLPSDRFFAERPEGSVSTLKIQRTQQEDSAVYLCASSVGRGYNSPLHFGNGTRLTVT.

This clonotype was detected a few times. The V and J genes are TRBV6-2 or TRBV6-3 and TRBJ1-1, with D perhaps matching TRBD1 (5 bases). The CDR3 loop spans 14 amino acids. Germline values: CDR1 MNHEY, CDR2 SVGEGT. V shed 7 bases and J shed 8 bases, with 20 bases lying between them. The CDR3 nucleotides are TGTGCCAGCACGGTTTACCTCCTCGGGGGAGAAGCTTTCTTT. This codes for CASTVYLLGGEAFF.

This clonotype was counted ten times or more. The chain uses TRBV7-9 and TRBJ2-7; 13 bases line up with TRBD2. With 4 bases clipped from V and 7 bases from J, the junction kept 10 bases outside the gene matches. The CDR3 runs to 16 residues. Per germline, CDR1 SEHNR and CDR2 FQNEAQ (reference sequence). CDR3 sequence: CASSSGLAGAWDEQYF. CDR3 nucleotides: TGTGCCAGCAGCTCCGGACTAGCGGGAGCATGGGATGAGCAGTACTTC.

The chain couples TRBV20-1 to TRBJ1-1, with D perhaps TRBD1 (5 bases). The germline gives CDR1 DFQATT, CDR2 SNEGSKA (reference sequence). V was pared by 3 bases and J by 6 bases, with 14 bases between. The CDR3 contains 13 residues. The CDR3 loop is CSARVTEPAEAFF. CDR3 bases: TGCAGTGCTAGGGTGACAGAGCCCGCTGAAGCTTTCTTT.